One sample yielded the 12 T cell receptor beta chains listed below, sequenced in a study of T cells in Graves' hyperthyroidism and ophthalmopathy. TCR beta CDR3 regions were amplified from RNA transcripts. Researchers ran a first-round RT-PCR on the TCR CDR3 using the HTBI primer set. One entry per CDR3 protein results from TCRdb running MiXCR on the multiplex PCR reads. Of hundreds of thousands of distinct CDR3 sequences listed, around 15% are singletons. The specimen sequenced was blood. The receptors stem from a woman under 30 with Graves' hyperthyroidism.

This clonotype was observed once. The V call is TRBV19, the J call TRBJ2-3, with D unclear. Trimming removed 7 bases at V and 2 bases at J, with 10 bases between. The germline gives CDR1 LNHDA, CDR2 SQIVND (reference sequence). The CDR3 has 13 amino acids. The CDR3 region is CASNPRPTDTQYF. The CDR3 coding sequence is TGTGCCAGTAATCCTAGGCCCACAGATACGCAGTATTTT.

This clonotype has more than one count but fewer than ten. The chain couples TRBV12-3 or TRBV12-4 to TRBJ2-2; no clear D. Trimming removed 1 base at V and 2 bases at J, with 11 bases between. The CDR3 is 16 amino acids. This CDR3 is CASSLGRVPNTGELFF. The CDR3 DNA reads as TGTGCCAGCAGTTTAGGAAGGGTACCTAACACCGGGGAGCTGTTTTTT.

This rearrangement joins TRBV4-1 to TRBJ2-1; the D is unclear. CDR1 is MGHRA and CDR2 is YSYEKL in the germline V gene. V lost 3 bases to trimming and J lost 6 bases, with 21 bases between them. CDR3 length: 17 amino acids. The CDR3 is CASSHVVKFSELNEQFF. The CDR3 DNA follows: TGCGCCAGCAGCCATGTAGTAAAGTTTTCGGAGCTCAATGAGCAGTTCTTC.

There are many counts of this clonotype. The CDR3 coding sequence is TGCAGTGCTCCGCCTATGGGCCGCACAGATACGCAGTATTTT. This translates into CSAPPMGRTDTQYF. The chain uses TRBV20-1 and TRBJ2-3; the D is unclear. The CDR3 covers 14 residues. Between the trimmed V and J ends, which lost 5 bases and 1 base, there was a span of 13 bases. Germline assignment: CDR1 DFQATT and CDR2 SNEGSKA (reference sequence).

The rearrangement uses TRBV19 and TRBJ1-4; no definite D call. Germline V CDR1 and CDR2: LNHDA, SQIVND (reference sequence). The CDR3 length is 22 residues. The V end lost 3 bases, the J end lost 5 bases, and 34 bases lay between the germline ends. CDR3 coding DNA: TGTGCCAGTAGTATCCGGCTGGCAGTCCGGCCTTTTAGTGCGGTGAGGAATGAAAAACTGTTTTTT. It yields the protein CASSIRLAVRPFSAVRNEKLFF.

This clonotype was recorded many times. This chain links TRBV30 with TRBJ2-7, with 8 bases fitting TRBD2. The germline gives CDR1 GTSNPN, CDR2 SVGIG (reference sequence). V shed 2 bases and J 4 bases; nucleotides not matched to a gene: 10. The CDR3 is 15 amino acids. CDR3 DNA sequence: TGTGCCTGGAGTTCACAGGGAAAGCGGGGGTACGAGCAGTACTTC. It is translated as CAWSSQGKRGYEQYF.

This clonotype came up a few times. The V gene is TRBV11-2, the J gene TRBJ2-1, with 10 nucleotides matching TRBD2. Germline-derived CDR1 and CDR2 are SGHAT and FQNNGV. V dropped 6 bases and J dropped 10; count of bases not matched to a gene: 6. The CDR3 consists of 13 residues. The CDR3 nucleotides are TGTGCCAGCAGGTCCGGGACTAGCGTCGAGCAGTTCTTC. Its translation is CASRSGTSVEQFF.

Many counts were recorded for this clonotype. The CDR3 protein is CASSAQRGPYGGQPQHF. CDR3 nucleotide sequence: TGTGCCAGCAGCGCCCAAAGGGGTCCTTACGGGGGTCAGCCCCAGCATTTT. The chain employs TRBV7-2 and TRBJ1-5; TRBD1 might be the D (5 bases). This CDR3 comprises 17 residues. The germline gives CDR1 SGHTA, CDR2 FQGNSA. V gave up 5 bases and J gave up 6 bases, with 23 bases separating them.

This clonotype showed up just a few times. A read error may be the cause here, since a much bigger clone is one base away. V and J are TRBV12-3 or TRBV12-4 and TRBJ1-1; D is unclear. Trimming took 2 bases from V and 6 from J, leaving 13 bases between them. The CDR3 covers 14 residues. The CDR3 is CASSLSRVNAEAFF. CDR3 bases: TGTGCCAGCAGTTTATCGAGGGTAAACGCTGAAGCTTTCTTT.

This clonotype has at least ten counts. V usage is TRBV7-9 and J usage is TRBJ2-1, with D possibly matching TRBD2 (5 bases). V lost 4 bases, J lost 4 bases, and 23 bases lay in between. CDR3 length equals 18 residues. In germline, CDR1 is SEHNR, CDR2 FQNEAQ (reference sequence). Written as DNA, the CDR3 is TGTGCCAGCAGCTCCACCTCGGGGTCTCCGGGATATTACAATGAGCAGTTCTTC. Translation: CASSSTSGSPGYYNEQFF.

This clonotype was recorded at least ten times. The rearrangement uses TRBV27 and TRBJ2-5; D uncertain. CDR1 and CDR2 from the germline V gene are MNHEY and SMNVEV (reference sequence). With 1 base removed from V and 0 bases from J, the gap between germline ends came to 6 bases. This CDR3 spans 14 amino acids. The CDR3 loop is CASSLLGYQETQYF. The CDR3 coding sequence is TGTGCCAGCAGTTTATTGGGTTACCAAGAGACCCAGTACTTC.

A few counts support this clonotype. The chain joins TRBV7-9 to TRBJ1-5; D not certain. The ends were cut back, 2 bases at V and 5 bases at J, with 4 bases in the middle. The CDR3 length is 12 residues. Germline V gene data show CDR1 as SEHNR and CDR2 as FQNEAQ (reference sequence). The CDR3 loop is CASSLNDQPQHF. The DNA of the CDR3 is TGTGCCAGCAGCTTAAACGATCAGCCCCAGCATTTT. The full variable domain, completed using reference TRBV7-9 and TRBJ1-5, is DTGVSQNPRHKITKRGQNVTFRCDPISEHNRLYWYRQTLGQGPEFLTYFQNEAQLEKSRLLSDRFSAERPKGSFSTLEIQRTEQGDSAMYLCASSLNDQPQHFGDGTRLSIL.